What follows describes a single T cell receptor (beta chain). These data come from a study of blood T cell repertoires in COVID-19. The overall study: Sample material is recorded as cDNA or gDNA derived from T cells, B-cell-depleted T cells, or PBMCs.

The table came from immunoSEQ multiplex PCR; TCRdb's copy has only in-frame clones and leaves some out. The repertoire consists of some 96,000 clones, with roughly 90% occurring once and the leading ten covering around 7.2%. The origin of this receptor is a man aged 25 to 45 in a cohort sampled during active COVID-19. Sequenced material: peripheral blood.

In DNA, the CDR3 is TGTGCCAGCAGAGTCGGGTATGGCTACACCTTC. It specifies CASRVGYGYTF. J is TRBJ1-2 and V is TRBV6-5, with D unclear. The CDR3 is 11 amino acids. Germline V gives CDR1 MNHEY, CDR2 SVGAGI. The V gene lost 6 bases and the J gene lost 5 bases, with 7 bases spanning the gap.